This T cell receptor (beta chain) is from a study of blood T cells in healthy people across ages. A minimum of 5 micrograms of total RNA was extracted per sample. Study observations and caveats: Researchers deemed the diversity estimates from one million T cells underestimates. The fall in TCR beta diversity per million T cells was roughly linear with age.

With respect to this clonotype: Its antigen is unidentified.

With a J-beta primer mix and a sample-barcoded 5' primer, a second PCR ran about 7 to 12 cycles. A single record per CDR3 protein comes from TCRdb applying MiXCR to the 5' RACE reads. The sample has 980,000 or so distinct CDR3 sequences, around 46% seen once. Sequencing used blood. This receptor was taken from a man aged 30 to 39 in good health.

The CDR3 DNA reads as TGTGCCAGCAGTTACCGGCCGTATAGCAATCAGCCCCAGCATTTT. It specifies CASSYRPYSNQPQHF. The chain uses TRBV6-2 or TRBV6-3 and TRBJ1-5; D uncertain. This CDR3 has 15 residues. The ends were cut back, 2 bases at V and 0 bases at J, with 8 bases in the middle. Germline CDR1 reads MNHEY; CDR2 reads SVGEGT.